The source of this TCR beta chain is a study of technical replicates of blood from a few donors. The CDR3 covers 16 residues. Sequencing used immunoSEQ multiplex PCR; TCRdb keeps in-frame clones, though not all of them. The sample contains about 74,000 clones, just under 95% of which appear only once. Sample: T cells isolated from PBMCs. This TCR was sampled from a human donor in good health. J is TRBJ1-4 and V is TRBV12-2. TRBV12-2 is termed a pseudogene. CDR3 loop: CASLCFGDGRNEKLFF. In DNA form, the CDR3 reads TGTGCAAGTCTATGTTTCGGGGACGGGAGGAATGAAAAACTGTTTTTT.